The sequence of this TCR beta chain was determined in a study of shared clonotypes between healthy human individuals. Study-wide results and caveats: Clonotypes that were shared across several donors made up 4% to 6% of naive CD4 clonotypes. It was the non-shared clonotypes that had lower generation probabilities than clonotypes shared by all four donors. Estimated richness values were generally larger in naive subsets than in memory subsets.

Researchers partitioned CD4+ cells into CD45RA+ naive and CD45RA-negative memory subsets. Assay used: immunoSEQ multiplex PCR; TCRdb lists only in-frame clones, some missing. The data hold 850,000 to 1,100,000 clones, with roughly 77% observed a single time. V lost 4 bases, J lost 3 bases, and 5 bases stayed unmatched. The CDR3 covers 14 residues. Germline V gene data show CDR1 as SQVTM and CDR2 as ANQGSEA. This clone was detected once. Its cognate antigen is unknown. V gene TRBV29-1 combines with J gene TRBJ2-1; 8 nucleotides match TRBD2. This sequence was found in a man aged 18 to 35 in good health. Some clones in this sample may be carry-over from other donors' samples. The sequenced sample consisted of memory CD4+ T cells from PBMCs. As to subset: CD45RA-negative fraction. As DNA, the CDR3 is TGCAGCGTTGTACGGCGGGAGGACTACAATGAGCAGTTCTTC. This encodes CSVVRREDYNEQFF.